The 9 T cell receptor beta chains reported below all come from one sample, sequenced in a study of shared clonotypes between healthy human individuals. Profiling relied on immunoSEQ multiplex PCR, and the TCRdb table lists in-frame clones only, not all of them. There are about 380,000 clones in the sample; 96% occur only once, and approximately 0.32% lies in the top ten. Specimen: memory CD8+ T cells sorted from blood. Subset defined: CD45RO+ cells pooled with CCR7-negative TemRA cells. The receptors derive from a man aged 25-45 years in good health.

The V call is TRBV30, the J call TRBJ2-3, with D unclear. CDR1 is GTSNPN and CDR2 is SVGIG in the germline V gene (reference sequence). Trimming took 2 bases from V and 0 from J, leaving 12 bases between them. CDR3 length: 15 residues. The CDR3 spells CAWSSLTPSTDTQYF. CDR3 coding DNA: TGTGCCTGGAGTAGCTTGACCCCTAGCACAGATACGCAGTATTTT.

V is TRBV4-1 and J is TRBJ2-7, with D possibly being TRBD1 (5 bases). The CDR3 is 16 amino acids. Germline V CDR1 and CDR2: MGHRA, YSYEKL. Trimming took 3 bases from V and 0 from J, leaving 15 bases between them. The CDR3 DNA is TGCGCCAGCAGCCATCCCCAGGGAAAAAACTCCTACGAGCAGTACTTC. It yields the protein CASSHPQGKNSYEQYF.

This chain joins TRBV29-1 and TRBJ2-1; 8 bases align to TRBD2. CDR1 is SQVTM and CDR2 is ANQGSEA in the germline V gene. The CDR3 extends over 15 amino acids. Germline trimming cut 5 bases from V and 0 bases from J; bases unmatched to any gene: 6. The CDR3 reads CSVYSGTSSYNEQFF. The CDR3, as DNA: TGCAGCGTTTACTCTGGGACTAGCTCCTACAATGAGCAGTTCTTC.

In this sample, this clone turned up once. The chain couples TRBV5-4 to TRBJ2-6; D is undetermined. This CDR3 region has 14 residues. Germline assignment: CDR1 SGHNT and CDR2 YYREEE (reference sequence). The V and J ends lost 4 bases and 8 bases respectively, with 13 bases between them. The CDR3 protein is CASSPDTESNVLTF. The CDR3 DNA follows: TGTGCCAGCAGCCCAGACACCGAATCCAACGTCCTGACTTTC.

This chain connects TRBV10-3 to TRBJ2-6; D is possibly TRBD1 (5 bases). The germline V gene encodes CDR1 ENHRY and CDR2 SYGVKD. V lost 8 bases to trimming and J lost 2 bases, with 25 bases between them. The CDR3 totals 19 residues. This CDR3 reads CAILGLGLAGPAGANVLTF. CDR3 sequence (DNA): TGTGCCATCTTGGGTTTGGGTTTGGCAGGGCCAGCTGGGGCCAACGTCCTGACTTTC.

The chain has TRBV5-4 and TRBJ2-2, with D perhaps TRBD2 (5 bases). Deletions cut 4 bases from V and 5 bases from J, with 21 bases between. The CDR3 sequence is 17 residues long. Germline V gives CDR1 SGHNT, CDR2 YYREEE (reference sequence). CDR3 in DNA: TGTGCCAGCAGCCCTTTGAGCAGATCGAGAGGGACCGGGGAGCTGTTTTTT. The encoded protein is CASSPLSRSRGTGELFF.

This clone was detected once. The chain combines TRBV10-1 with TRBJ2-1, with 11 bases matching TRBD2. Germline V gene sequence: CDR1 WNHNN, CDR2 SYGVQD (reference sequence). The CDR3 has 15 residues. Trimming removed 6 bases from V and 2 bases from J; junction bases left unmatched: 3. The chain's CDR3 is CASSPGLAAYNEQFF. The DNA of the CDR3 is TGCGCCAGCAGCCCGGGACTAGCGGCCTACAATGAGCAGTTCTTC.

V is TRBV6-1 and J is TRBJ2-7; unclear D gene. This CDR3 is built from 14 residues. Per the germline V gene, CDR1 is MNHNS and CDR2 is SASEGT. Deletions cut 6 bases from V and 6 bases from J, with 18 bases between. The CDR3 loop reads CASRAAPRFGEQYF. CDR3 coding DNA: TGTGCCAGCAGGGCCGCTCCTAGATTCGGCGAGCAGTACTTC.

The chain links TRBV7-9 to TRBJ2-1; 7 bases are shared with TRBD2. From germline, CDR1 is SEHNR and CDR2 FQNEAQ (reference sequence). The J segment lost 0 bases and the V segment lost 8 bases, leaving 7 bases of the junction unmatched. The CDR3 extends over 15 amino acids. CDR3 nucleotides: TGTGCCAGCTCCGGAGGCGGGAGCTCCTACAATGAGCAGTTCTTC. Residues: CASSGGGSSYNEQFF. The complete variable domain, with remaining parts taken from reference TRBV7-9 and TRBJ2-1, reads DTGVSQNPRHKITKRGQNVTFRCDPISEHNRLYWYRQTLGQGPEFLTYFQNEAQLEKSRLLSDRFSAERPKGSFSTLEIQRTEQGDSAMYLCASSGGGSSYNEQFFGPGTRLTVL.